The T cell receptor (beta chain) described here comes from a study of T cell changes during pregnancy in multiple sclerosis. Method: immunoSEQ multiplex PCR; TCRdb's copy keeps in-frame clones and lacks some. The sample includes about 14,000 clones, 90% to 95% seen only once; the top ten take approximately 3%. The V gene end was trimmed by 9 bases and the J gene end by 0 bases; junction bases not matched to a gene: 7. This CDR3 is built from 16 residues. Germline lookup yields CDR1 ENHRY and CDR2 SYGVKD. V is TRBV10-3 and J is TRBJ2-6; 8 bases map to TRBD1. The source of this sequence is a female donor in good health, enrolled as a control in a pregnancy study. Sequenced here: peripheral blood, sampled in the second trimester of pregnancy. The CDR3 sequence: CAIGTGDNSGANVLTF. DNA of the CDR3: TGTGCCATTGGGACAGGTGACAACTCTGGGGCCAACGTCCTGACTTTC.